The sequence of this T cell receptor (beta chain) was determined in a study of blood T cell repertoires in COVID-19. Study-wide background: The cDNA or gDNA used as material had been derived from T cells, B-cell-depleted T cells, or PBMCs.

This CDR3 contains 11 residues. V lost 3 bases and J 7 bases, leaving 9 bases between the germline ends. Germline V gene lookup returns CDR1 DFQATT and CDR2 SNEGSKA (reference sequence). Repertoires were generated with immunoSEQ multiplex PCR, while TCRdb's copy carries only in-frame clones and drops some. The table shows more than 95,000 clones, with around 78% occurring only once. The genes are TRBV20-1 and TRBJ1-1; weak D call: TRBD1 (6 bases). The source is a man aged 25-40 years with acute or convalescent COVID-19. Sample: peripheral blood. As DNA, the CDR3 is TGCAGTGCTAGTCAGGGGAGTGAAGCTTTCTTT. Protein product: CSASQGSEAFF.